This T cell receptor (beta chain) comes out of a study of siplizumab effects on memory and regulatory T cells (dated by TCRdb to between 2018 and 2021). In the study overall: The effect of the anti-CD2 antibody siplizumab on alloreactive T-cell subsets was examined in allogeneic mixed lymphocyte reactions constructed from human PBMCs.

Regarding this clone: The specificity of this receptor is unknown. No quality values exist for individual bases; no much larger clone is one base distant.

From the cysteine through the phenylalanine, the CDR3 covers 15 amino acids. This entry keeps only the CDR3 DNA: 45 bases, framed from base 1. The junction shows trimming of 5 bases on V and 1 base on J, and the gene matches do not reach 5 bases of it. CDR1 and CDR2, per the germline V gene (reference sequence), are SEHNR and FQNEAQ. Sorted unstimulated T cells and proliferating T cells recovered from mixed lymphocyte reactions underwent TCRbeta CDR3 sequencing. Fresh whole blood from roughly nine HLA-typed healthy donors was used as the source from which PBMCs were isolated. To map where alloreactive clones came from, unstimulated CD4+ regulatory T cells were FACS-sorted. Findings and caveats that apply to the study as a whole: Among mappable alloreactive CD4+ clones, the Treg-derived fraction averaged approximately 69% with siplizumab versus 25% to 30% in control reactions. The cumulative frequency of alloreactive sequences traceable to unstimulated CD4+ memory T cells was significantly reduced by siplizumab. Roughly 75-97% of proliferating CD4+ or CD8+ clones could not be assigned a naive or memory phenotype. The suppressive function of proliferating Tregs from siplizumab cultures was not functionally confirmed. Unstimulated naive T cells appeared to be more diverse than memory T cells, and naive cells seemed to make a substantial contribution to the alloresponse. Because sequences below about 10^-5 frequency were poorly captured, only a minor fraction of alloreactive clones could be mapped to unstimulated subsets.

Library method: the immunoSEQ multiplex PCR assay. The deep sequencing platform assayed around 95,000 TCR templates per sample. Genomic DNA extracted from sorted T cells was the material used for TCRbeta CDR3 sequencing. On the study's bioinformatics: The R programming language was used for clonal analysis of the TCRbeta CDR3 data. Alloreactive CD4+ and CD8+ clones were identified by comparing unstimulated samples to CFSE-low samples taken after the reaction. Alloreactive CD4+ clones were assigned to regulatory or non-regulatory origin by matching sequences to sorted unstimulated Treg and non-Treg repertoires. TCRdb's version of the immuneACCESS table is confined to in-frame rearrangements and falls short of the full clone set. An unresolved V gene accounts for under half of the shortfall where checked; the remainder is of unknown origin. The V and J calls and the clone size are those of that table, but D and trimming were determined from the DNA. For this sample there are around 100,000 clones; about 94% appear just once. Clones ranked in the top ten supply roughly 0.64% of the sample.

Sequenced input: Tregs sorted from blood. The sequence was collected from a human donor in good health. The chain uses TRBV7-9 and TRBJ1-2; 9 of the junction bases match TRBD1. In nucleotides, the sequence is TGTGCCAGCAGCCCGGGACAGGGTGATAACTATGGCTACACCTTC. Its protein product is CASSPGQGDNYGYTF.